The rows below give T cell receptor beta chains drawn from one sample of a study of T cell responses to AZD1222 COVID-19 vaccine. Method: immunoSEQ multiplex PCR; TCRdb's copy keeps in-frame clones and lacks some. This sample yields around 84,000 clones, of which 75% to 90% are seen a single time; under 11% belongs to the top ten. The sample here was peripheral blood, taken 28 days after the second AZD1222 dose. These receptors came from an adult who received the AZD1222 COVID-19 vaccine. The CDR3 runs from the conserved cysteine through the conserved F or W. The D gene is left open where the match is weak. Expanded clones get a size class; other rows say once, few or many, or leave the size out.

TGTGCCAGCAGTAACGCAGAGGACACTGAAGCTTTCTTT	CASSNAEDTEAFF	NA	NA	TRBV6-5	TRBJ1-1
TGTGCCACCAGCAGAGACCAGGGGGCAAGGGAGCAGTTCTTC	CATSRDQGAREQFF	TRBD1	NA	TRBV15	TRBJ2-1
TGTGCCAGCAGTGAATCAGGGTCTTACAATGAGCAGTTCTTC	CASSESGSYNEQFF	NA	NA	TRBV2	TRBJ2-1
TGTGCCAGCAGTCCCAGCGGGGGGGCCGGAGGGAACATTCAGTACTTC	CASSPSGGAGGNIQYF	TRBD2	NA	TRBV6-2/TRBV6-3	TRBJ2-4
TGTGCCAGCTCACCGTCCGCAGAGGGCCAAGAGACCCAGTACTTC	CASSPSAEGQETQYF	NA	NA	TRBV18	TRBJ2-5
TGTGCCATCAGTGAGTCGATGGAGACCCAGTACTTC	CAISESMETQYF	NA	NA	TRBV10-3	TRBJ2-5
TGTGCCAGCAGGGCAACATACCGGGATCCCCATTCACCCCTCCACTTT	CASRATYRDPHSPLHF	NA	NA	TRBV6-4	TRBJ1-6
TGTGCCAGCAGCTTGGGACAGGGGATTTACTACGAGCAGTACTTC	CASSLGQGIYYEQYF	TRBD1	NA	TRBV5-5	TRBJ2-7
TGTGCCAGCAGCTTGAACACCGCAACTAATGAAAAACTGTTTTTT	CASSLNTATNEKLFF	NA	NA	TRBV7-9	TRBJ1-4
TGTGCCAGCAGCAAAGTCGGGGGTAGCGATGGACCTCGGGGGCCTCAGCCCCAGCATTTT	CASSKVGGSDGPRGPQPQHF	NA	NA	TRBV21-1	TRBJ1-5
TGTGCCAGCAGCACAAACAGGGGTTCAGATACGCAGTATTTT	CASSTNRGSDTQYF	TRBD1	NA	TRBV7-3	TRBJ2-3
TGTGCCAGCAGTTTAAGGGAGGGGGCTGGGACTGAAGCTTTCTTT	CASSLREGAGTEAFF	TRBD1	once	TRBV28	TRBJ1-1
TGTGCCTGGAGTGTACTTGGGTCAGGGGCCGAGCAGTACTTC	CAWSVLGSGAEQYF	NA	NA	TRBV30	TRBJ2-7
TGTGCCATCAGTGAGTCGGCTGATGGCTACACCTTC	CAISESADGYTF	NA	NA	TRBV10-3	TRBJ1-2
TGTGCCAGCAGCCAAGCTCTGGGGGTTGATACTCCCTCACCCCTCCACTTT	CASSQALGVDTPSPLHF	NA	many	TRBV14	TRBJ1-6
TGTGCCAGCTACAGTGGGCTGGAGGGACAGAGCTATGGCTACACCTTC	CASYSGLEGQSYGYTF	TRBD1	NA	TRBV5-4	TRBJ1-2
TGTGCCAGTAGTAGGGGCAGTAATACAGATACGCAGTATTTT	CASSRGSNTDTQYF	NA	once	TRBV19	TRBJ2-3